These T cell receptor beta chains were read from a single sample in a study of T cell responses to AZD1222 COVID-19 vaccine. The protocol was immunoSEQ multiplex PCR, while the TCRdb copy is restricted to in-frame clones and leaves out a portion. This table has around 80,000 clones, around nine tenths appearing once. Sequenced material: peripheral blood, taken on day 0 of AZD1222 vaccination. The receptors derive from an adult in good health. CDR3s include the opening cysteine and the closing phenylalanine or tryptophan. The D gene is left open where the match is weak. Where a row states a size, it is once, few, many or the class of an expanded clone; other rows omit it.

d_gene: TRBD2
j_gene: TRBJ2-3
abundance: NA
v_gene: TRBV5-1
CDR3aa: CASSIGGRTDTQYF
CDR3nt: TGCGCCAGCAGTATCGGGGGGAGGACAGATACGCAGTATTTT

d_gene: NA
j_gene: TRBJ1-6
abundance: NA
v_gene: TRBV6-5
CDR3aa: CASTVGAEFNSPLHF
CDR3nt: TGTGCCAGCACCGTCGGAGCAGAATTTAATTCACCCCTCCACTTT

d_gene: NA
j_gene: TRBJ1-5
abundance: NA
v_gene: TRBV15
CDR3aa: CATSRPRQGLQPQHF
CDR3nt: TGTGCCACCAGCAGACCGAGGCAGGGGCTTCAGCCCCAGCATTTT

d_gene: NA
j_gene: TRBJ1-3
abundance: NA
v_gene: TRBV5-1
CDR3aa: CASSLAQGPGNTIYF
CDR3nt: TGCGCCAGCAGCTTGGCCCAGGGTCCTGGAAACACCATATATTTT

d_gene: TRBD1
j_gene: TRBJ2-5
abundance: NA
v_gene: TRBV30
CDR3aa: CAWSLGGRETQYF
CDR3nt: TGTGCCTGGAGTCTAGGGGGCCGGGAGACCCAGTACTTC

d_gene: NA
j_gene: TRBJ2-5
abundance: NA
v_gene: TRBV19
CDR3aa: CASSLRQTETQYF
CDR3nt: TGTGCCAGTAGTCTACGACAGACTGAGACCCAGTACTTC

d_gene: TRBD2
j_gene: TRBJ2-5
abundance: NA
v_gene: TRBV5-1
CDR3aa: CASSLAGTSGGRETQYF
CDR3nt: TGCGCCAGCAGCTTGGCCGGGACTAGCGGGGGCCGAGAGACCCAGTACTTC

d_gene: TRBD1
j_gene: TRBJ1-2
abundance: NA
v_gene: TRBV28
CDR3aa: CASSSGQGNYGYTF
CDR3nt: TGTGCCAGCAGCTCGGGACAGGGGAACTATGGCTACACCTTC

d_gene: TRBD1
j_gene: TRBJ2-3
abundance: NA
v_gene: TRBV6-4
CDR3aa: CASSDGTGGTDTQYF
CDR3nt: TGTGCCAGCAGTGACGGGACAGGGGGCACAGATACGCAGTATTTT

d_gene: NA
j_gene: TRBJ1-4
abundance: NA
v_gene: TRBV3-1/TRBV3-2
CDR3aa: CASSQDQRWLFF
CDR3nt: TGTGCCAGCAGCCAAGATCAACGGTGGTTGTTTTTT

d_gene: NA
j_gene: TRBJ1-2
abundance: few
v_gene: TRBV25-1
CDR3aa: CASSGIQGNYGYTF
CDR3nt: TGTGCCAGCAGTGGGATACAGGGCAACTATGGCTACACCTTC

d_gene: TRBD2
j_gene: TRBJ2-7
abundance: NA
v_gene: TRBV11-2
CDR3aa: CASSLGDYKYEQYF
CDR3nt: TGTGCCAGCAGCTTAGGGGACTATAAGTACGAGCAGTACTTC

d_gene: NA
j_gene: TRBJ1-1
abundance: NA
v_gene: TRBV6-5
CDR3aa: CASIPWVGAPEAFF
CDR3nt: TGTGCCAGCATTCCTTGGGTGGGCGCCCCCGAAGCTTTCTTT

d_gene: NA
j_gene: TRBJ1-1
abundance: NA
v_gene: TRBV3-1/TRBV3-2
CDR3aa: CASSPVAGVTEAFF
CDR3nt: TGTGCCAGCAGCCCAGTGGCGGGGGTCACTGAAGCTTTCTTT

d_gene: NA
j_gene: TRBJ1-5
abundance: NA
v_gene: TRBV5-1
CDR3aa: CASSSGVAQPQHF
CDR3nt: TGCGCCAGCAGCTCAGGGGTGGCTCAGCCCCAGCATTTT

d_gene: NA
j_gene: TRBJ1-2
abundance: NA
v_gene: TRBV2
CDR3aa: CASFRPGIYGYTF
CDR3nt: TGTGCCAGCTTCAGACCAGGGATCTATGGCTACACCTTC

d_gene: NA
j_gene: TRBJ1-1
abundance: once
v_gene: TRBV27
CDR3aa: CASSLVSGTRGTEAFF
CDR3nt: TGTGCCAGCAGTTTGGTATCGGGAACCAGAGGGACTGAAGCTTTCTTT

d_gene: NA
j_gene: TRBJ1-1
abundance: NA
v_gene: TRBV5-4
CDR3aa: CASSSRDTDTEAFF
CDR3nt: TGTGCCAGCAGCTCCCGGGACACCGACACTGAAGCTTTCTTT

d_gene: TRBD2
j_gene: TRBJ2-7
abundance: few
v_gene: TRBV6-5
CDR3aa: CASSRTSGRVDEQYF
CDR3nt: TGTGCCAGCAGTCGGACTAGCGGGAGGGTTGACGAGCAGTACTTC

d_gene: TRBD1
j_gene: TRBJ2-2
abundance: once
v_gene: TRBV5-4
CDR3aa: CASSQQGYTGELFF
CDR3nt: TGTGCCAGCAGCCAACAGGGGTACACCGGGGAGCTGTTTTTT

d_gene: NA
j_gene: TRBJ1-3
abundance: NA
v_gene: TRBV18
CDR3aa: CASSTLGSSQNTIYF
CDR3nt: TGTGCCAGCTCCACCCTGGGGTCTTCGCAAAACACCATATATTTT

d_gene: NA
j_gene: TRBJ2-1
abundance: once
v_gene: TRBV11-2
CDR3aa: CASSTEGWTPRPSEQFF
CDR3nt: TGTGCCAGCAGCACAGAAGGTTGGACCCCCCGGCCGAGTGAGCAGTTCTTC

d_gene: NA
j_gene: TRBJ2-5
abundance: NA
v_gene: TRBV11-2
CDR3aa: CASSLESPQLGKTQYF
CDR3nt: TGTGCCAGCAGCTTAGAGTCCCCACAGCTCGGGAAGACCCAGTACTTC

d_gene: TRBD2
j_gene: TRBJ2-1
abundance: NA
v_gene: TRBV15
CDR3aa: CATSTPGTRVFEEQFF
CDR3nt: TGTGCCACCAGCACCCCCGGGACTAGAGTCTTCGAGGAGCAGTTCTTC

d_gene: TRBD2
j_gene: TRBJ2-5
abundance: NA
v_gene: TRBV6-5
CDR3aa: CASSPLPSGVETQYF
CDR3nt: TGTGCCAGCAGTCCTCTCCCTAGCGGGGTGGAGACCCAGTACTTC

d_gene: TRBD1
j_gene: TRBJ1-1
abundance: NA
v_gene: TRBV28
CDR3aa: CASTPGRGVRNTEAFF
CDR3nt: TGTGCCAGCACCCCAGGCAGGGGGGTTAGGAACACTGAAGCTTTCTTT

d_gene: NA
j_gene: TRBJ1-6
abundance: NA
v_gene: TRBV3-1/TRBV3-2
CDR3aa: CASSQVATGGNSPLHF
CDR3nt: TGTGCCAGCAGCCAAGTGGCGACAGGAGGGAATTCACCCCTCCACTTT

d_gene: NA
j_gene: TRBJ2-2
abundance: NA
v_gene: TRBV29-1
CDR3aa: CSVAEGARAGELFF
CDR3nt: TGCAGCGTTGCGGAGGGGGCGCGCGCCGGGGAGCTGTTTTTT

d_gene: NA
j_gene: TRBJ1-5
abundance: NA
v_gene: TRBV6-5
CDR3aa: CASSSLLGGNQPQHF
CDR3nt: TGTGCCAGCAGTTCCCTCTTGGGGGGCAATCAGCCCCAGCATTTT

d_gene: NA
j_gene: TRBJ1-1
abundance: NA
v_gene: TRBV12-3/TRBV12-4
CDR3aa: CASSPDRADEAFF
CDR3nt: TGTGCCAGCAGTCCGGACAGAGCGGACGAAGCTTTCTTT

d_gene: TRBD1
j_gene: TRBJ2-5
abundance: NA
v_gene: TRBV25-1
CDR3aa: CASRQSGTGLQETQYF
CDR3nt: TGTGCCAGCCGGCAATCCGGGACAGGTCTTCAAGAGACCCAGTACTTC

d_gene: NA
j_gene: TRBJ1-2
abundance: NA
v_gene: TRBV5-6
CDR3aa: CASSPGLTVNYGYTF
CDR3nt: TGTGCCAGCAGCCCTGGACTAACAGTTAACTATGGCTACACCTTC

d_gene: NA
j_gene: TRBJ1-5
abundance: once
v_gene: TRBV6-4
CDR3aa: CASSRQLGQPQHF
CDR3nt: TGTGCCAGCAGCCGACAGCTCGGTCAGCCCCAGCATTTT

d_gene: NA
j_gene: TRBJ1-1
abundance: NA
v_gene: TRBV12-5
CDR3aa: CASGLVLFPRQEESEAFF
CDR3nt: TGTGCTAGTGGTTTGGTACTTTTCCCCAGACAGGAGGAGAGTGAAGCTTTCTTT

d_gene: NA
j_gene: TRBJ1-1
abundance: NA
v_gene: TRBV6-5
CDR3aa: CASSSNRDKDTEAFF
CDR3nt: TGTGCCAGCAGCTCAAACCGGGACAAGGACACTGAAGCTTTCTTT

d_gene: NA
j_gene: TRBJ2-3
abundance: NA
v_gene: TRBV7-2
CDR3aa: CASSLILGVDTQYF
CDR3nt: TGTGCCAGCAGCTTGATTTTAGGCGTCGATACGCAGTATTTT

d_gene: NA
j_gene: TRBJ2-3
abundance: NA
v_gene: TRBV27
CDR3aa: CASIPGGSTDTQYF
CDR3nt: TGTGCCAGCATCCCAGGGGGGAGCACAGATACGCAGTATTTT

d_gene: NA
j_gene: TRBJ1-5
abundance: NA
v_gene: TRBV19
CDR3aa: CASSIGPSQPQHF
CDR3nt: TGTGCCAGTAGTATTGGGCCAAGTCAGCCCCAGCATTTT

d_gene: NA
j_gene: TRBJ2-5
abundance: few
v_gene: TRBV27
CDR3aa: CASSPGDSLETQYF
CDR3nt: TGTGCCAGCTCCCCCGGTGACTCCCTGGAGACCCAGTACTTC

d_gene: NA
j_gene: TRBJ1-4
abundance: NA
v_gene: TRBV19
CDR3aa: CASSIGGGATNEKLFF
CDR3nt: TGTGCCAGTAGTATAGGAGGGGGAGCAACTAATGAAAAACTGTTTTTT

d_gene: NA
j_gene: TRBJ1-5
abundance: once
v_gene: TRBV28
CDR3aa: CASREQGAGGNQPQHF
CDR3nt: TGTGCCAGCAGAGAACAGGGAGCCGGGGGCAATCAGCCCCAGCATTTT

d_gene: TRBD1
j_gene: TRBJ2-1
abundance: NA
v_gene: TRBV28
CDR3aa: CASSSTDRGNEQFF
CDR3nt: TGTGCCAGCAGTTCCACGGACAGGGGCAATGAGCAGTTCTTC

d_gene: NA
j_gene: TRBJ1-2
abundance: NA
v_gene: TRBV19
CDR3aa: CASSMGDYGYTF
CDR3nt: TGTGCCAGTAGTATGGGCGACTATGGCTACACCTTC

d_gene: NA
j_gene: TRBJ1-3
abundance: NA
v_gene: TRBV6-5
CDR3aa: CASSYSTGAGNTIYF
CDR3nt: TGTGCCAGCAGTTACTCGACCGGGGCTGGAAACACCATATATTTT

d_gene: TRBD1
j_gene: TRBJ2-3
abundance: NA
v_gene: TRBV2
CDR3aa: CASSEGQFTDTQYF
CDR3nt: TGTGCCAGCAGTGAGGGACAGTTCACAGATACGCAGTATTTT

d_gene: NA
j_gene: TRBJ1-1
abundance: NA
v_gene: TRBV25-1
CDR3aa: CASRRPGGTEAFF
CDR3nt: TGTGCCAGCAGACGCCCGGGAGGCACTGAAGCTTTCTTT

d_gene: NA
j_gene: TRBJ1-1
abundance: NA
v_gene: TRBV6-5
CDR3aa: CASRSGLNTEAFF
CDR3nt: TGTGCCAGTAGATCAGGGTTGAACACTGAAGCTTTCTTT

d_gene: NA
j_gene: TRBJ2-4
abundance: NA
v_gene: TRBV6-5
CDR3aa: CASPWPRNIQYF
CDR3nt: TGTGCCAGCCCCTGGCCCCGAAACATTCAGTACTTC

d_gene: NA
j_gene: TRBJ1-5
abundance: NA
v_gene: TRBV28
CDR3aa: CAIQTIMGRNNQPQHF
CDR3nt: TGTGCCATCCAAACTATAATGGGGCGGAACAATCAGCCCCAGCATTTT

d_gene: NA
j_gene: TRBJ2-5
abundance: NA
v_gene: TRBV5-1
CDR3aa: CASSLGAAQETQYF
CDR3nt: TGCGCCAGCAGCTTGGGGGCCGCGCAAGAGACCCAGTACTTC

d_gene: NA
j_gene: TRBJ2-6
abundance: few
v_gene: TRBV28
CDR3aa: CASSGNRRTGANVLTF
CDR3nt: TGTGCCAGCAGTGGTAACAGGCGAACAGGGGCCAACGTCCTGACTTTC

d_gene: TRBD2
j_gene: TRBJ2-3
abundance: once
v_gene: TRBV28
CDR3aa: CASMGGNTDTQYF
CDR3nt: TGTGCCAGCATGGGAGGGAACACAGATACGCAGTATTTT

d_gene: NA
j_gene: TRBJ2-2
abundance: NA
v_gene: TRBV29-1
CDR3aa: CSVAGTGTGELFF
CDR3nt: TGCAGCGTTGCCGGGACTGGGACCGGGGAGCTGTTTTTT

d_gene: TRBD1
j_gene: TRBJ1-4
abundance: NA
v_gene: TRBV27
CDR3aa: CASSLKGTGFNNEKLFF
CDR3nt: TGTGCCAGCAGTTTAAAGGGGACAGGGTTTAATAATGAAAAACTGTTTTTT